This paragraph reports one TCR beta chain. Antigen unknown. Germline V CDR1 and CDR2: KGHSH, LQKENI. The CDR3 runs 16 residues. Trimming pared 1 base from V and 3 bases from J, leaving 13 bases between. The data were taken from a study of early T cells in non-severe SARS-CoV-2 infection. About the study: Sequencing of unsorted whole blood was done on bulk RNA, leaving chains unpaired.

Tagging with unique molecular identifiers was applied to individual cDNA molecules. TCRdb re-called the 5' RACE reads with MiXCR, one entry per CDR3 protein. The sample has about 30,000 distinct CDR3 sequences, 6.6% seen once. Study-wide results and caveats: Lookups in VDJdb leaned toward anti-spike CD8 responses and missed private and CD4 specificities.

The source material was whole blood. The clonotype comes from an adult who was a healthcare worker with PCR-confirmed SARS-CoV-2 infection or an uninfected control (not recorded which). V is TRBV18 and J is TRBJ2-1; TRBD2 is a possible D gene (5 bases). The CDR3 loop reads CASSPLGHGGYNEQFF. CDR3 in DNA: TGTGCCAGCTCACCACTCGGGCATGGAGGCTACAATGAGCAGTTCTTC.